Below, 24 T cell receptor beta chains from the same sample are listed, as sequenced in a study of radiation and T cells in renal cell carcinoma. As to time point: blood 4 weeks post-SBRT, at nephrectomy. The treatment here: 15 Gy SBRT to primary tumor, nephrectomy 4 weeks later. Assay used: immunoSEQ multiplex PCR; TCRdb lists only in-frame clones, some missing. The table records fewer than 45,000 clones, around four fifths of them present only once. The material was blood, obtained from a patient whose treatment included radiotherapy and nephrectomy. The receptors here all came from a woman in her sixties or seventies with renal cell carcinoma.

This clone was recorded only once. This chain joins TRBV27 and TRBJ2-7, with 13 nucleotides matching TRBD2. V lost 4 bases and J lost 0; bases outside the gene matches: 9. Germline CDR1 reads MNHEY; CDR2 reads SMNVEV (reference sequence). CDR3 length: 18 amino acids. CDR3 bases: TGTGCCAGCAGTTACACAGGACTAGCGGGAGCTACCTCCTACGAGCAGTACTTC. It encodes CASSYTGLAGATSYEQYF.

The chain employs TRBV19 and TRBJ1-2; possibly TRBD1 for D (6 bases). The CDR3 totals 16 residues. CDR1 and CDR2 (germline): LNHDA, SQIVND (reference sequence). V was shortened by 4 bases and J by 1 base, with 16 bases between the two germline ends. This CDR3 reads CASSTLGQILNYGYTF. For the CDR3, the DNA is TGTGCCAGTAGTACCCTAGGACAGATCCTTAACTATGGCTACACCTTC.

The J gene is TRBJ1-6, the V gene TRBV5-4; D gene ambiguous. This CDR3 is built from 15 residues. V lost 4 bases and J lost 9, with 17 bases in between. Germline CDR1 reads SGHNT; CDR2 reads YYREEE (reference sequence). For the CDR3, the DNA is TGTGCCAGCAGCCCGGACCGGGCCTCAGTTTCACCCCTCCACTTT. Its protein product is CASSPDRASVSPLHF.

This clone has a handful of counts. V gene TRBV6-5 combines with J gene TRBJ2-7; 12 positions match TRBD2. The CDR3 totals 15 residues. Germline trimming cut 6 bases from V and 1 base from J; bases unmatched to any gene: 4. Germline CDR1 is MNHEY and CDR2 is SVGAGI. DNA of the CDR3: TGTGCCAGCAGAATACTAGCGGGGGGTTCCTACGAGCAGTACTTC. Residues: CASRILAGGSYEQYF.

This clone has only one observation. This sequence joins TRBV2 and TRBJ2-5, with unresolved D. The V gene's germline CDR1 is SNHLY and CDR2 FYNNEI. V shed 6 bases and J shed 2 bases, with 4 bases lying between them. The CDR3 is 11 amino acids. CDR3 loop: CASSPQETQYF. The CDR3 coding sequence is TGTGCCAGCAGCCCTCAAGAGACCCAGTACTTC.

V usage is TRBV6-1 and J usage is TRBJ2-3; D remains unclear. Germline V gene data show CDR1 as MNHNS and CDR2 as SASEGT. The CDR3 is made up of 11 amino acids. V gave up 2 bases and J gave up 4 bases, with 1 base separating them. CDR3 nucleotides: TGTGCCAGCAGTGAACCAGATACGCAGTATTTT. Its translation: CASSEPDTQYF.

The sample holds a few counts of this clone. This chain joins TRBV4-1 and TRBJ2-2; the match to TRBD1 covers 9 bases. In germline, CDR1 is MGHRA, CDR2 YSYEKL. Losses at the gene ends were 1 base for V and 4 bases for J; bases not matched to a gene: 7. This CDR3 comprises 17 residues. The DNA of the CDR3 is TGCGCCAGCAGCCAAGCTACAGGGGGCATCGGCACCGGGGAGCTGTTTTTT. Translation: CASSQATGGIGTGELFF.

The chain employs TRBV19 and TRBJ1-5; possible D gene TRBD1, 5 bases. Per the germline V gene, CDR1 is LNHDA and CDR2 is SQIVND (reference sequence). The V and J ends lost 4 bases and 5 bases respectively, with 6 bases between them. The CDR3 runs 12 residues. The CDR3 is CASSKGYQPQHF. Here the CDR3 DNA reads TGTGCCAGTAGTAAGGGGTATCAGCCCCAGCATTTT.

This chain links TRBV6-1 with TRBJ1-2; perhaps TRBD1 as D (6 bases). The germline gives CDR1 MNHNS, CDR2 SASEGT. Trimming took off 10 bases at V and 8 bases at J, with 20 bases between the two ends. The CDR3 contains 13 residues. In DNA form, the CDR3 reads TGTGCCACCTATCCTACAGGGTGGAGGGGCTACACCTTC. Its translation: CATYPTGWRGYTF.

The V call is TRBV10-3, the J call TRBJ2-3; D is unresolved. Deletions cut 0 bases from V and 4 bases from J, with 11 bases between. In germline, CDR1 is ENHRY, CDR2 SYGVKD. The CDR3 runs 15 residues. CDR3 protein: CAISESTNSADTQYF. In DNA, the CDR3 is TGTGCCATCAGTGAGTCGACCAACAGCGCAGATACGCAGTATTTT.

The chain couples TRBV6-6 to TRBJ1-2, with D unclear. The V end was cut by 5 bases, the J end by 6 bases, with 13 bases between. This CDR3 is built from 13 residues. Germline lookup yields CDR1 MNHNY and CDR2 SVGAGI (reference sequence). The CDR3, as DNA: TGTGCCAGCAGTCAGATGGAATCGGATGGCTACACCTTC. Translating gives CASSQMESDGYTF.

V is TRBV5-1 and J is TRBJ2-2, with D hard to call. The CDR3 runs 14 residues. The V end was cut by 0 bases, the J end by 3 bases, with 6 bases between. In germline, CDR1 is SGHRS, CDR2 YFSETQ. CDR3 bases: TGCGCCAGCAGCTTGGCCTTCGACACCGGGGAGCTGTTTTTT. Its translation is CASSLAFDTGELFF.

CDR3 residues: CASSPGYFGNEQFF. The CDR3 DNA sequence: TGTGCCAGTAGCCCGGGATATTTTGGGAATGAGCAGTTCTTC. This chain links TRBV19 with TRBJ2-1, with D possibly being TRBD2 (5 bases). Deletions cut 6 bases from V and 7 bases from J, with 16 bases between. Germline-derived CDR1 and CDR2 are LNHDA and SQIVND (reference sequence). The CDR3 loop spans 14 amino acids.

The rearrangement links TRBV15 to TRBJ2-3; TRBD2 agrees at 10 bases. The V and J ends lost 6 bases and 5 bases, in that order; junction bases with no gene match: 11. CDR3 length equals 16 residues. Germline lookup yields CDR1 LNHNV and CDR2 YYDKDF (reference sequence). DNA for the CDR3: TGTGCCACCAGGACGAGGAGCGGGGGGGCCGGAGATACGCAGTATTTT. This encodes CATRTRSGGAGDTQYF. Combining the CDR3 with reference TRBV15 and TRBJ2-3 gives the whole variable domain DAMVIQNPRYQVTQFGKPVTLSCSQTLNHNVMYWYQQKSSQAPKLLFHYYDKDFNNEADTPDNFQSRRPNTSFCFLDIRSPGLGDTAMYLCATRTRSGGAGDTQYFGPGTRLTVL.

The rearrangement uses TRBV15 and TRBJ1-5; D remains unclear. This CDR3 is 16 amino acids long. Germline lookup yields CDR1 LNHNV and CDR2 YYDKDF (reference sequence). The ends were cut back, 0 bases at V and 8 bases at J, with 17 bases in the middle. The CDR3 DNA follows: TGTGCCACCAGCAGAGATTCCGAGGCCTCCATCAAGCCCCAGCATTTT. As protein: CATSRDSEASIKPQHF.

This chain links TRBV7-9 with TRBJ2-5; D is ambiguous. Germline-derived CDR1 and CDR2 are SEHNR and FQNEAQ (reference sequence). Trimming left V 4 bases short and J 3 bases short, with 9 bases between. This CDR3 spans 13 amino acids. CDR3 coding DNA: TGTGCCAGCAGCTCCCCCTGGAAAGAGACCCAGTACTTC. Encoded protein: CASSSPWKETQYF. The full variable domain, its missing parts supplied by reference TRBV7-9 and TRBJ2-5, is DTGVSQNPRHKITKRGQNVTFRCDPISEHNRLYWYRQTLGQGPEFLTYFQNEAQLEKSRLLSDRFSAERPKGSFSTLEIQRTEQGDSAMYLCASSSPWKETQYFGPGTRLLVL.

This chain uses TRBV6-6 with TRBJ1-3; 9 bases map to TRBD1. Unmatched junction bases numbered 3, after V lost 4 bases and J lost 5 bases. CDR1 is MNHNY, CDR2 SVGAGI, per germline (reference sequence). This CDR3 region has 14 residues. This chain's CDR3 is CASSSTGGRNTIYF. CDR3 DNA: TGTGCCAGCAGTTCCACAGGGGGCAGAAACACCATATATTTT.

This chain connects TRBV9 to TRBJ2-7, with D unclear. The V gene lost 0 bases and the J gene lost 3 bases, with 7 bases spanning the gap. This CDR3 comprises 13 residues. Germline-derived CDR1 and CDR2 are SGDLS and YYNGEE. CDR3 sequence reads: CASSVVPSYEQYF. The DNA for the CDR3 is TGTGCCAGCAGCGTAGTCCCAAGCTACGAGCAGTACTTC.

This sequence joins TRBV6-4 and TRBJ2-3; the D is unclear. Germline CDR1 and CDR2: MRHNA and SNTAGT. Trimming stripped 0 bases from V and 1 base from J, with 14 bases between. CDR3 length: 17 amino acids. The CDR3 here is CASSDSWVFGGTDTQYF. The CDR3 region has the DNA TGTGCCAGCAGTGACTCCTGGGTCTTCGGTGGCACAGATACGCAGTATTTT.

This rearrangement joins TRBV29-1 to TRBJ1-1, with D perhaps TRBD1 (6 bases). V lost 7 bases and J 2 bases, leaving 14 bases between the germline ends. The CDR3 runs to 13 residues. Germline V gives CDR1 SQVTM, CDR2 ANQGSEA. The CDR3 DNA is TGCAGCGAAGAAGCAGGGGCTAACACTGAAGCTTTCTTT. Residues: CSEEAGANTEAFF.

This chain's CDR3 is CASSPGTSKETQYF. CDR3 sequence (DNA): TGCGCCAGCAGCCCCGGGACTTCCAAAGAGACCCAGTACTTC. The chain combines TRBV5-1 with TRBJ2-5; tentative D call: TRBD2 (6 bases). The germline V gene encodes CDR1 SGHRS and CDR2 YFSETQ. This CDR3 is built from 14 residues. Trimming pared 4 bases from V and 3 bases from J, leaving 13 bases between.

V is TRBV9 and J is TRBJ1-1; 8 nucleotides align to TRBD1. V gave up 4 bases and J gave up 4 bases; unmatched junction bases: 3. The CDR3 is 13 amino acids. The V gene's germline CDR1 is SGDLS and CDR2 YYNGEE. The CDR3 region is CASSKTGVTEAFF. The CDR3 DNA reads as TGTGCCAGCAGCAAGACAGGGGTCACTGAAGCTTTCTTT.

CDR3 nucleotides: TGTGCCAGCAGTTTGGCCCGTGGGAGCTATGGCTACACCTTC. As protein: CASSLARGSYGYTF. The rearrangement uses TRBV27 and TRBJ1-2; no firm D call. V was clipped by 3 bases and J by 4 bases, with 12 bases between them. Germline lookup yields CDR1 MNHEY and CDR2 SMNVEV (reference sequence). The CDR3 consists of 14 residues.

The J gene is TRBJ2-7, the V gene TRBV6-6; D remains ambiguous. V was trimmed by 6 bases and J by 6 bases, leaving 9 bases between them. The CDR3 is 11 amino acids. CDR1 MNHNY and CDR2 SVGAGI come from the germline V gene (reference sequence). The CDR3 DNA sequence: TGTGCCAGCAGCCGAAGCTCCGAGCAGTACTTC. Amino acid sequence: CASSRSSEQYF.